This passage covers 10 T cell receptor beta chains from one sample sequenced in a study of a mutant IDH1 vaccine in newly diagnosed glioma. Time point noted: week 47, end of study. The vaccine gave 300 ug of a 20-mer mutant IDH1 peptide subcutaneously per dose. These receptors have no known antigen. Here immunoSEQ multiplex PCR was the method, and the copy in TCRdb shows in-frame clones only, minus some. This table holds tens of thousands of clones, approximately 80% found once. The sample consisted of PBMCs, taken from a glioma patient whose treatment included an IDH1 peptide vaccine. The receptors come from a man aged 35 to 55 with glioma.

Only one count was recorded for this clone. The chain joins TRBV7-2 to TRBJ2-7; D remains unclear. V lost 3 bases and J lost 0, with 9 bases in between. Germline loops: CDR1 SGHTA, CDR2 FQGNSA. The CDR3 has 14 residues. The CDR3 DNA reads as TGTGCCAGCAGCTTGACGGTGAGCTCCTACGAGCAGTACTTC. Translated: CASSLTVSSYEQYF.

This clone appeared a single time. The V and J genes are TRBV2 and TRBJ2-7, with 13 bases that match TRBD2. Losses at the gene ends were 5 bases for V and 2 bases for J; bases not matched to a gene: 3. This CDR3 has 15 residues. Germline V CDR1 and CDR2: SNHLY, FYNNEI. The CDR3 sequence: CASSRLAGGTYEQYF. The CDR3 DNA sequence: TGTGCCAGCAGTCGACTAGCGGGAGGCACCTACGAGCAGTACTTC.

The chain couples TRBV25-1 to TRBJ2-1; 9 bases agree with TRBD2. The V gene's germline CDR1 is MGHDK and CDR2 SYGVNS. After removal of 4 bases from V and 7 bases from J, the junction contained 11 bases not matched to a gene. The CDR3 extends over 16 amino acids. The CDR3: CASSVWAGGPVNEQFF. The CDR3 coding sequence is TGTGCCAGCAGTGTCTGGGCGGGGGGGCCGGTGAATGAGCAGTTCTTC.

The rearrangement links TRBV7-2 to TRBJ2-3; D possibly corresponds to TRBD1 (6 bases). Trimming left V 2 bases short and J 7 bases short, with 10 bases between. The CDR3 has 13 amino acids. Looked up from germline, CDR1 is SGHTA and CDR2 is FQGNSA. This chain's CDR3 is CASSLTGKNTQYF. The CDR3 region has the DNA TGTGCCAGCAGCTTAACAGGGAAAAATACGCAGTATTTT.

The chain joins TRBV29-1 to TRBJ2-1; 11 positions agree with TRBD2. Trimming removed 1 base from V and 4 bases from J; junction bases left unmatched: 6. Germline V gives CDR1 SQVTM, CDR2 ANQGSEA. This CDR3 region has 16 residues. The CDR3 nucleotides are TGCAGCGTTGAAGCTCTAGCGGGAGGCCGATACAATGAGCAGTTCTTC. Residues: CSVEALAGGRYNEQFF.

The V gene is TRBV29-1, the J gene TRBJ2-3; 12 bases match TRBD1. The V gene's germline CDR1 is SQVTM and CDR2 ANQGSEA. This CDR3 has 17 residues. J lost 1 base, V lost 5 bases, and 10 bases had no gene match. In DNA, the CDR3 is TGCAGCGTTTCCCCCGGGACAGGGGGCGCCGGCACAGATACGCAGTATTTT. Its translation is CSVSPGTGGAGTDTQYF.

This rearrangement joins TRBV6-1 to TRBJ2-2; possible D gene TRBD2, 6 bases. The germline V gene has CDR1 MNHNS and CDR2 SASEGT. Trimming shortened V by 1 base and J by 5 bases, and 11 bases separated the two germline ends. The CDR3 is made up of 15 amino acids. The CDR3 DNA is TGTGCCAGCAGTGAAGGGCGGGGCGGAACCGGGGAGCTGTTTTTT. It encodes CASSEGRGGTGELFF.

The chain links TRBV19 to TRBJ2-5; 7 bases are a match to TRBD1. Germline V gives CDR1 LNHDA, CDR2 SQIVND (reference sequence). The CDR3 totals 15 residues. The V and J ends lost 3 bases and 1 base, in that order; junction bases with no gene match: 5. DNA for the CDR3: TGTGCCAGTAGTATCGGACAGGCCACCCAAGAGACCCAGTACTTC. Translated: CASSIGQATQETQYF. The full variable domain, in which reference TRBV19 and TRBJ2-5 provide the parts outside the CDR3, is DGGITQSPKYLFRKEGQNVTLSCEQNLNHDAMYWYRQDPGQGLRLIYYSQIVNDFQKGDIAEGYSVSREKKESFPLTVTSAQKNPTAFYLCASSIGQATQETQYFGPGTRLLVL.

The V call is TRBV14, the J call TRBJ1-5; 7 nucleotides line up with TRBD1. There are 19 residues in the CDR3. Germline assignment: CDR1 SGHDN and CDR2 FVKESK. V was clipped by 0 bases and J by 5 bases; unmatched bases: 16. The CDR3 loop reads CASSQDLGRNRGTYQPQHF. For the CDR3, the DNA is TGTGCCAGCAGCCAAGATTTGGGCCGAAACAGGGGAACCTATCAGCCCCAGCATTTT. Complete variable domain (other parts from reference TRBV14 and TRBJ1-5): EAGVTQFPSHSVIEKGQTVTLRCDPISGHDNLYWYRRVMGKEIKFLLHFVKESKQDESGMPNNRFLAERTGGTYSTLKVQPAELEDSGVYFCASSQDLGRNRGTYQPQHFGDGTRLSIL.

V gene TRBV7-3 combines with J gene TRBJ2-3; tentatively, D is TRBD2 (5 bases). The germline V gene encodes CDR1 SGHTA and CDR2 FQGTGA. This CDR3 contains 14 residues. V was trimmed by 5 bases and J by 2 bases, leaving 11 bases between them. CDR3 sequence (DNA): TGTGCCAGCAGCCCCCGGACTTTCACAGATACGCAGTATTTT. It codes for CASSPRTFTDTQYF.